These 29 T cell receptor beta chains were sequenced from one sample in a study of blood T cell repertoires in COVID-19. Sequencing used immunoSEQ multiplex PCR; TCRdb keeps in-frame clones, though not all of them. The table records 120,000 to 150,000 clones, 70% to 90% of them present only once. Sample: PBMCs or T cells enriched from blood (not recorded which). These receptors originate from a woman in her 30s with acute COVID-19.

The V gene is TRBV7-9, the J gene TRBJ2-6; 7 bases line up with TRBD1. The CDR3 consists of 17 residues. Germline assignment: CDR1 SEHNR and CDR2 FQNEAQ (reference sequence). J gave up 5 bases and V 5 bases, and 12 bases lay outside the gene matches. CDR3 loop: CASSKQLDRAWANVLTF. The CDR3 DNA sequence: TGTGCCAGCAGCAAACAGCTTGACAGGGCTTGGGCCAACGTCCTGACTTTC. The whole variable domain, remainder taken from reference TRBV7-9 and TRBJ2-6, is DTGVSQNPRHKITKRGQNVTFRCDPISEHNRLYWYRQTLGQGPEFLTYFQNEAQLEKSRLLSDRFSAERPKGSFSTLEIQRTEQGDSAMYLCASSKQLDRAWANVLTFGAGSRLTVL.

The rearrangement links TRBV5-6 to TRBJ1-6; 7 bases are shared with TRBD1. Unmatched junction bases numbered 11, after V lost 4 bases and J lost 10 bases. The CDR3 length is 15 residues. Germline lookup yields CDR1 SGHDT and CDR2 YYEEEE. For the CDR3, the DNA is TGTGCCAGCAGCGAGCTACAGGGGTTGAGATCACCCCTCCACTTT. As protein: CASSELQGLRSPLHF.

J is TRBJ1-1 and V is TRBV27; TRBD1 aligns across 7 bases. Germline CDR1 MNHEY, CDR2 SMNVEV (reference sequence). The CDR3 spans 15 residues. V was clipped by 6 bases and J by 1 base; unmatched bases: 8. This CDR3 is CASSRTGAQNTEAFF. DNA for the CDR3: TGTGCCAGCAGCCGGACAGGCGCACAGAACACTGAAGCTTTCTTT.

The rearrangement joins TRBV23-1 to TRBJ2-5, with a possible D match to TRBD2 (5 bases). TRBV23-1 is assigned to the ORF class and has an uncertain function. The CDR3 has 19 residues. Between the trimmed V and J ends, which lost 2 bases and 2 bases, there was a span of 24 bases. CDR3 nucleotide sequence: TGCGCCAGCAGTCAAACCAAGGAACCCCTAGCCCTTACTCAAGAGACCCAGTACTTC. This encodes CASSQTKEPLALTQETQYF.

This clone was seen only a few times. V gene TRBV3-1 (or the pseudogene TRBV3-2) combines with J gene TRBJ2-2, with 11 bases that match TRBD2. CDR3 length: 17 residues. Germline values: CDR1 LGHDT, CDR2 YNNKEL (reference sequence). Germline trimming cut 6 bases from V and 2 bases from J; bases unmatched to any gene: 8. This CDR3 reads CASSPPSGRSNTGELFF. The CDR3 region has the DNA TGTGCCAGCAGTCCCCCTAGCGGGAGGAGTAACACCGGGGAGCTGTTTTTT.

The chain is built from TRBV5-1 and TRBJ2-2; D unresolved. Germline V lookup: CDR1 SGHRS, CDR2 YFSETQ. The CDR3 has 14 residues. V was clipped by 3 bases and J by 6 bases, with 12 bases between them. The CDR3 region has the DNA TGCGCCAGCAGCTCTATCCCAGGTCCCGGGGAGCTGTTTTTT. Protein product: CASSSIPGPGELFF.

The genes are TRBV7-2 and TRBJ2-3, with 7 nucleotides matching TRBD1. CDR1 and CDR2 (germline): SGHTA, FQGNSA. With 10 bases clipped from V and 3 bases from J, the junction kept 7 bases outside the gene matches. This CDR3 spans 13 amino acids. The CDR3 DNA follows: TGTGCCACCCCGACAGGGCTAACAGATACGCAGTATTTT. Its translation is CATPTGLTDTQYF.

For the CDR3, the DNA is TGTGCCAGGACCGAGCCGTCGCTTACAGGGAATTTGCGTTGTCGTCCTGAAGCTTTCTTT. Translation: CARTEPSLTGNLRCRPEAFF. The rearrangement links TRBV3-1 (or the pseudogene TRBV3-2) to TRBJ1-1; maybe TRBD1 (6 bases). V lost 9 bases to trimming and J lost 6 bases, with 38 bases between them. Germline CDR1 LGHDT, CDR2 YNNKEL (reference sequence). The CDR3 extends over 20 amino acids.

V gene TRBV7-2 combines with J gene TRBJ1-5; D is unresolved. Between the trimmed V and J ends, which lost 1 base and 7 bases, there was a span of 5 bases. The CDR3 loop spans 12 amino acids. Germline V gene sequence: CDR1 SGHTA, CDR2 FQGNSA. CDR3 bases: TGTGCCAGCAGCTTAGGGGCCCAGCCCCAGCATTTT. It codes for CASSLGAQPQHF.

The chain recombines TRBV4-3 with TRBJ2-1; tentatively, D is TRBD1 (6 bases). Trimming took off 4 bases at V and 10 bases at J, with 20 bases between the two ends. Germline-derived CDR1 and CDR2 are LGHNA and YSLEER. CDR3 size: 15 residues. For the CDR3, the DNA is TGCGCCAGCAGCCGAAATTACGGGACAACTGACGAGCAGTTCTTC. Its translation is CASSRNYGTTDEQFF.

The V gene is TRBV7-9, the J gene TRBJ2-3, with D maybe TRBD2 (6 bases). The CDR3 covers 14 residues. Germline V CDR1 and CDR2: SEHNR, FQNEAQ (reference sequence). The germline V and J ends were trimmed by 3 bases and 5 bases, with 12 bases remaining between them. CDR3 DNA sequence: TGTGCCAGCAGCTTGTCCGCCGGGGGAGATACGCAGTATTTT. This gives the protein CASSLSAGGDTQYF.

The V gene is TRBV19, the J gene TRBJ1-1; the match to TRBD1 covers 7 bases. The length of the CDR3 is 15 residues. The germline V gene encodes CDR1 LNHDA and CDR2 SQIVND (reference sequence). V shed 7 bases, J shed 4 bases, and the junction held 12 bases outside the gene matches. CDR3: CASKFLGQVITEAFF. Here the CDR3 DNA reads TGTGCCAGTAAGTTTCTTGGACAGGTGATCACTGAAGCTTTCTTT. Full variable domain (rest looked up from reference TRBV19 and TRBJ1-1): DGGITQSPKYLFRKEGQNVTLSCEQNLNHDAMYWYRQDPGQGLRLIYYSQIVNDFQKGDIAEGYSVSREKKESFPLTVTSAQKNPTAFYLCASKFLGQVITEAFFGQGTRLTVV.

This clone was seen a single time. The rearrangement joins TRBV14 to TRBJ2-7; TRBD2 matches at 9 bases. J was trimmed by 0 bases and V by 4 bases; bases with no gene match: 7. Per germline, CDR1 SGHDN and CDR2 FVKESK. This CDR3 has 16 residues. CDR3: CASSPTRGRDSYEQYF. In DNA, the CDR3 is TGTGCCAGCAGCCCCACTCGCGGGAGGGACTCCTACGAGCAGTACTTC.

This clone was seen more than once but under ten times. CDR3 sequence reads: CASSQDQGISGNTIYF. In DNA form, the CDR3 reads TGTGCCAGCAGCCAAGACCAGGGCATCTCTGGAAACACCATATATTTT. The chain uses TRBV4-2 and TRBJ1-3; a possible D gene is TRBD1 (5 bases). The CDR3 covers 16 residues. Trimming removed 0 bases from V and 0 bases from J, with 9 bases in between. CDR1 is LGHNA, CDR2 YNFKEQ, per germline.

The chain combines TRBV27 with TRBJ2-5; a possible D gene is TRBD1 (5 bases). The CDR3 extends over 14 amino acids. CDR1 is MNHEY, CDR2 SMNVEV, per germline (reference sequence). V was trimmed by 2 bases and J by 5 bases, leaving 12 bases between them. The CDR3 sequence is CASSLADNLETQYF. The CDR3 coding sequence is TGTGCCAGCAGTTTAGCGGACAATCTCGAGACCCAGTACTTC.

The chain uses TRBV24-1 and TRBJ2-3; D perhaps matches TRBD2 (5 bases). Germline V lookup: CDR1 KGHDR, CDR2 SFDVKD. The CDR3 sequence is 16 residues long. V lost 1 base and J 0 bases, leaving 10 bases between the germline ends. CDR3 in DNA: TGTGCCACCAGTGATTTAGGAGGAACTAGCACAGATACGCAGTATTTT. Protein: CATSDLGGTSTDTQYF.

V usage is TRBV7-3 and J usage is TRBJ2-3; 8 positions agree with TRBD1. J gave up 3 bases and V 1 base, and 6 bases lay outside the gene matches. Germline loops: CDR1 SGHTA, CDR2 FQGTGA. The CDR3 loop spans 16 amino acids. The CDR3 sequence: CASSLIPGGGTDTQYF. The CDR3, as DNA: TGTGCCAGCAGCTTAATCCCAGGGGGCGGGACAGATACGCAGTATTTT.

The chain couples TRBV5-6 to TRBJ2-2; weak D call: TRBD2 (5 bases). The CDR3 runs to 12 residues. CDR1 SGHDT and CDR2 YYEEEE come from the germline V gene. V was shortened by 4 bases and J by 6 bases, with 7 bases between the two germline ends. The CDR3: CASSPRAGELFF. The CDR3 coding sequence is TGTGCCAGCAGCCCGAGGGCCGGGGAGCTGTTTTTT. The full variable domain, rest sourced from reference TRBV5-6 and TRBJ2-2, is DAGVTQSPTHLIKTRGQQVTLRCSPKSGHDTVSWYQQALGQGPQFIFQYYEEEERQRGNFPDRFSGHQFPNYSSELNVNALLLGDSALYLCASSPRAGELFFGEGSRLTVL.

The rearrangement joins TRBV7-8 to TRBJ1-1; D is unclear. Deletions cut 0 bases from V and 0 bases from J, with 8 bases between. The CDR3 loop spans 15 amino acids. Germline CDR1 SGHVS, CDR2 FQNEAQ. CDR3 protein: CASSLAGIMNTEAFF. In DNA form, the CDR3 reads TGTGCCAGCAGCTTAGCCGGGATCATGAACACTGAAGCTTTCTTT.

The CDR3 coding sequence is TGTGCCAGCAGCTTCGAGGACTACTACAATGAGCAGTTCTTC. Its translation is CASSFEDYYNEQFF. This chain links TRBV5-6 with TRBJ2-1, with D possibly matching TRBD2 (6 bases). The CDR3 loop spans 14 amino acids. With 2 bases removed from V and 3 bases from J, the gap between germline ends came to 9 bases. From germline, CDR1 is SGHDT and CDR2 YYEEEE.

V gene TRBV7-2 combines with J gene TRBJ2-3; 11 nucleotides agree with TRBD2. V lost 5 bases to trimming and J lost 3 bases; unmatched junction nucleotides: 7. The CDR3 covers 16 residues. Germline assignment: CDR1 SGHTA and CDR2 FQGNSA. CDR3 protein: CASSAASGRSTDTQYF. CDR3 DNA: TGTGCCAGCAGCGCCGCTAGCGGGAGGTCAACAGATACGCAGTATTTT.

This clone has a handful of counts. The CDR3 is CASMERESTDTQYF. The CDR3 nucleotides read TGTGCCAGCATGGAGCGGGAAAGCACAGATACGCAGTATTTT. The chain is built from TRBV2 and TRBJ2-3; TRBD2 matches 7 bases. Germline loops: CDR1 SNHLY, CDR2 FYNNEI. The CDR3 spans 14 residues. Trimming at V came to 7 bases and at J to 0 bases, leaving 4 bases not matched to a gene.

This chain links TRBV10-3 with TRBJ2-1; weak D call: TRBD2 (5 bases). Trimming left V 11 bases short and J 5 bases short, with 16 bases between. Per the germline V gene, CDR1 is ENHRY and CDR2 is SYGVKD. The CDR3 has 13 residues. The CDR3 loop is CAGKDSVNNEQFF. In nucleotides, the CDR3 is TGTGCCGGAAAGGATAGCGTCAACAATGAGCAGTTCTTC.

This clone came up once. This sequence joins TRBV6-6 and TRBJ2-2; the D is unclear. This CDR3 is built from 13 residues. CDR1 and CDR2 from the germline V gene are MNHNY and SVGAGI (reference sequence). Trimming took off 5 bases at V and 5 bases at J, with 9 bases between the two ends. CDR3 nucleotides: TGTGCCAGCAGTGATCCAGGAACCGGGGAGCTGTTTTTT. Translated, it gives CASSDPGTGELFF.

The chain carries TRBV19 and TRBJ2-7; 9 bases are a match to TRBD1. The trim removed 6 bases at V and 9 bases at J, leaving 15 bases unmatched. Germline V gene lookup returns CDR1 LNHDA and CDR2 SQIVND (reference sequence). The CDR3 is made up of 15 amino acids. CDR3: CASRAPGQGSSRQYF. CDR3 DNA sequence: TGTGCCAGTAGGGCACCGGGACAGGGAAGCAGTCGGCAGTACTTC.

The chain recombines TRBV27 with TRBJ1-2; TRBD1 aligns across 8 bases. The germline V gene encodes CDR1 MNHEY and CDR2 SMNVEV (reference sequence). CDR3 length: 14 amino acids. Trimming took 5 bases from V and 3 from J; bases not matched to a gene: 5. In DNA, the CDR3 is TGTGCCAGCAGTCCGACGACAGGGGACTATGGCTACACCTTC. Its protein is CASSPTTGDYGYTF.

The V gene is TRBV7-2, the J gene TRBJ2-7, with 14 bases lining up with TRBD2. This CDR3 region has 15 residues. J lost 3 bases, V lost 9 bases, and 7 bases had no gene match. CDR1 and CDR2 (germline): SGHTA, FQGNSA. The CDR3 sequence is CASGLAGGIGYEQYF. Written as DNA, the CDR3 is TGTGCCAGTGGACTAGCGGGAGGTATAGGCTACGAGCAGTACTTC.

The chain carries TRBV6-4 and TRBJ2-1; possible D gene TRBD2, 5 bases. Between the trimmed V and J ends, which lost 3 bases and 10 bases, there was a span of 16 bases. Germline V gives CDR1 MRHNA, CDR2 SNTAGT. The CDR3 sequence is 14 residues long. The chain's CDR3 is CASSEEGSSREQFF. CDR3 DNA: TGTGCCAGCAGTGAAGAAGGGTCTAGCAGGGAGCAGTTCTTC.

The J gene is TRBJ1-5, the V gene TRBV3-1 (or the pseudogene TRBV3-2), with no clear D. CDR3 length: 15 residues. In germline, CDR1 is LGHDT, CDR2 YNNKEL (reference sequence). Trimming removed 4 bases from V and 4 bases from J, with 14 bases in between. Here the CDR3 reads CASSLTWAANQPQHF. CDR3 DNA sequence: TGTGCCAGCAGCCTGACCTGGGCAGCTAATCAGCCCCAGCATTTT.